The 4 T cell receptor beta chains below come from one sample, sequenced in a study of Ad26.COV2.S vaccination and SARS-CoV-2 variants. Treatment noted: some 20 received Ad26.COV2.S at low or high dose, single or two shots; roughly five received placebo; per-sample allocation not given. Day 63 after the first injection of vaccine or placebo was the sampling time. Here immunoSEQ multiplex PCR was the method, and the copy in TCRdb shows in-frame clones only, minus some. The table includes approximately 300,000 clones, around four fifths detected once. The sample consisted of peripheral blood, taken in a trial of Ad26.COV2.S vaccine versus placebo. The origin of the receptors is a person aged 18-60 years who received the Ad26.COV2.S COVID-19 vaccine or a placebo.

The chain joins TRBV28 to TRBJ2-3; 8 bases are shared with TRBD2. V was clipped by 6 bases and J by 6 bases; unmatched bases: 14. Germline V gives CDR1 MDHEN, CDR2 SYDVKM. The CDR3 consists of 16 residues. CDR3: CASSQVTSADRDTQYF. As DNA, the CDR3 is TGTGCCAGCAGCCAGGTGACTAGCGCGGACCGGGATACGCAGTATTTT. Together with reference TRBV28 and TRBJ2-3, the CDR3 gives the full variable domain: DVKVTQSSRYLVKRTGEKVFLECVQDMDHENMFWYRQDPGLGLRLIYFSYDVKMKEKGDIPEGYSVSREKKERFSLILESASTNQTSMYLCASSQVTSADRDTQYFGPGTRLTVL.

The CDR3 sequence: CAISERLQGRDGYTF. In nucleotides, the CDR3 is TGTGCCATCAGTGAGCGCCTACAGGGTAGAGATGGCTACACCTTC. The rearrangement links TRBV10-3 to TRBJ1-2, with a weak D call TRBD1 (6 bases). The V end lost 2 bases, the J end lost 6 bases, and 16 bases lay between the germline ends. Germline V gene sequence: CDR1 ENHRY, CDR2 SYGVKD. There are 15 residues in the CDR3.

The chain is built from TRBV7-3 and TRBJ2-5; D might be TRBD1 (6 bases). The CDR3 runs to 13 residues. CDR1 is SGHTA, CDR2 FQGTGA, per germline. The V and J ends lost 5 bases and 4 bases respectively, with 11 bases between them. The CDR3 region is CASSILQGETQYF. In DNA form, the CDR3 reads TGTGCCAGCAGCATTCTACAGGGAGAGACCCAGTACTTC.

The J gene is TRBJ1-2, the V gene TRBV5-6, with D possibly matching TRBD1 (5 bases). Trimming took 4 bases from V and 10 from J, leaving 26 bases between them. CDR3 length: 16 residues. CDR1 SGHDT and CDR2 YYEEEE come from the germline V gene. CDR3 protein: CASSPPGTGFLGLYTF. The CDR3 DNA is TGTGCCAGCAGCCCGCCCGGGACGGGCTTCCTTGGACTCTACACCTTC. The whole variable domain, filled in from reference TRBV5-6 and TRBJ1-2, reads DAGVTQSPTHLIKTRGQQVTLRCSPKSGHDTVSWYQQALGQGPQFIFQYYEEEERQRGNFPDRFSGHQFPNYSSELNVNALLLGDSALYLCASSPPGTGFLGLYTFGSGTRLTVV.